This TCR beta chain comes out of a study of blood T cells in healthy people across ages. Regarding the study as a whole: A strong correlation was seen between TCR beta diversity and naive T cell percentage. Both higher diversity and more naive CD4+ cells marked long-lived donors when set against aged donors. Getting older went along with TCR beta diversity per million T cells dropping roughly linearly.

Total RNA, at least 5 micrograms per sample, came from PBMCs. Comments on this clonotype: Its cognate antigen is unknown.

Primed by a sample-barcoded 5' primer and a J-beta primer mix, a second PCR proceeded for 7 to 11 cycles. TCRdb reanalysed the 5' RACE reads using MiXCR and keeps one entry per CDR3 protein. The sample contains around 320,000 distinct CDR3 sequences, around 27% of which appear only once. The CDR3 has 13 residues. Between the trimmed V and J ends, which lost 2 bases and 7 bases, there was a span of 9 bases. Germline CDR1 and CDR2: SGHTA and FQGTGA. The chain joins TRBV7-3 to TRBJ1-5; the D gene is possibly TRBD1 (5 bases). Source material: blood. The TCR comes from a woman in her 70s in good health. CDR3 in amino acids: CASSLEAGQPQHF. CDR3 nucleotides: TGTGCCAGCAGCTTAGAGGCAGGGCAGCCCCAGCATTTT.